This paragraph reports one TCR beta chain. Its antigen target is currently unknown. Within one base of it there is no much larger clone, and no base qualities were kept. This sample stems from a study of neurological immune-mediated disorders (dated 2019 in TCRdb). About the investigation overall: Of the roughly 35 multiple sclerosis patients, 31 had relapsing-remitting MS and 3 had secondary progressive MS. The approximately 100 TCR-beta libraries included longitudinal samples, technical triplicates and paired sorted CD4+ and CD8+ T-cell subsets alongside PBMC samples. The study compared peripheral blood TCR-beta repertoires of HTLV-I-associated myelopathy (HAM/TSP) patients, multiple sclerosis patients and healthy controls using UMI-based sequencing. The cohort included about 70 subjects: approximately 14 with HAM/TSP, some 35 with multiple sclerosis, and roughly 20 healthy controls. Points the paper makes about the study in general: In a phylogenetic analysis, the repertoires of 18 out of 34 MS patients fell into a single cluster of related CDR3 sequences, pointing to a possible signature at the repertoire level. No clinical or MRI features were associated with the MS cluster, and the authors said that larger cohorts are needed. No identical CDR3 amino acid sequences were found to be shared among expanded clones across subjects, suggesting that TCR-beta repertoires were private in all groups. TCR clonal expansion was greatest in HAM/TSP patients and smallest in MS patients, who ranked below even healthy controls.

For unsorted PBMC libraries, 2 million PBMCs were used after storage in RNAlater at -80 degrees C until RNA extraction. Multiple sclerosis patients were enrolled in a US clinical protocol under which disease progression was evaluated by magnetic resonance imaging. Peripheral blood was subjected to Ficoll-Hypaque density gradient centrifugation to isolate PBMCs, which were then cryopreserved in liquid nitrogen. cDNA synthesis used template-switch 5'RACE with a primer carrying a 10-nucleotide random unique molecular identifier tagging each TCR transcript. Each sequencing run produced over 180 million TCR-beta sequences covering 15-18 subjects. Total RNA was extracted with the RNeasy kit. Using the KAPA Real-time Library Amplification kit, TCR-beta VDJ regions were amplified with primers for the TCR constant region and the 5'RACE anchor. A first PCR added sample indexes and Illumina adaptors, after which a second PCR increased the library yield. After Ampure bead purification, the roughly 650 bp TCR product was size-selected on a 2% E-gel SizeSelection system. Library quality was checked on a Bioanalyzer, concentration was measured with Qubit, and libraries were quantified with the Kapa Library Quantification kit before pooling. Paired-end 2 x 150 bp sequencing of the libraries was performed on an Illumina HiSeq 2500. To increase sequence diversity, roughly 24-31% phiX was spiked into each library pool. The authors' analysis ran thus. Quality-filtered reads were processed with the UMI-based MiGEC pipeline, which removed over 90% of raw TCR sequences during error correction. VDJ genes were aligned to IMGT germline references, and each clonotype was defined by a unique CDR3 amino acid sequence together with V-J genes. Clonal expansion, Shannon diversity and CDR3 relatedness (CalcPairwiseDistances, ClusterSamples) were evaluated with VDJtools, and phylogenetic trees were built with CLCbio workbench. Clones with at least 8 unique UMIs were defined as expanded, with this threshold being based on coefficient-of-variation modelling across technical triplicates. TCRdb reanalyzed the raw reads on its own, using fastp at Q25 for trimming and MiXCR for clone calling, and kept in-frame beta chains. For every CDR3 protein sequence, its rows merge into one entry that carries the most common genes and DNA. TCRdb's processing, not the authors' own work, is the source of the V and J calls. A total of fewer than 75,000 distinct CDR3 sequences appear in this sample, less than 5.5% of them only once. The biggest ten clones account for under 7.5% of the sample.

Sample: PBMCs. The receptor was isolated from a man aged 25 to 40 with multiple sclerosis.

CDR3 region: CSARRLLGQDNEQFF. The DNA sequence follows: TGCAGTGCTAGACGACTCCTCGGACAGGACAATGAGCAGTTCTTC. The chain is made from TRBV20-1 and TRBJ2-1; a stretch of 7 junction bases matches TRBD1. The CDR3 goes from the cysteine to the phenylalanine over 15 residues. Only the CDR3 part of the read is kept: 45 bases, read in frame from the first base. Unmatched junction bases come to 9, with V trimmed by 2 bases and J by 5 bases. The germline V gene (reference sequence) provides CDR1 DFQATT and CDR2 SNEGSKA.